The clone carrying this T cell receptor (beta chain) has at least ten counts. Its specificity is unknown. The data were obtained in a study of T cells in Graves' hyperthyroidism and ophthalmopathy. Study outcomes and limitations: The model made its ophthalmopathy prediction, and onset followed a median approximately 6 months later. Most thyroid clonotypes that were expanded above 0.001 also turned up in blood.

Amplified regions were TCR beta CDR3 sequences from RNA transcripts. Using the HTBI primer set, a first-round RT-PCR was run on the TCR CDR3. Via MiXCR, TCRdb re-called the multiplex PCR reads, giving one row per CDR3 protein. This sample has roughly 400,000 distinct CDR3 sequences, with roughly an eighth found just once. Subjects with ophthalmopathy showed a Clinical Activity Score no lower than 3, a NOSPECS grade no lower than 4, and a duration shorter than 3 months. The PBMCs were taken from about 10 ml of fresh peripheral blood. With 1 base removed from V and 0 bases from J, the gap between germline ends came to 3 bases. Per germline, CDR1 MDHEN and CDR2 SYDVKM. The CDR3 totals 13 residues.

Material: blood. This receptor was identified in a man aged 50-60 years with Graves' ophthalmopathy. The chain links TRBV28 to TRBJ2-5; no definite D call. DNA of the CDR3: TGTGCCAGCAGTTTATATTACCAAGAGACCCAGTACTTC. This translates into CASSLYYQETQYF.